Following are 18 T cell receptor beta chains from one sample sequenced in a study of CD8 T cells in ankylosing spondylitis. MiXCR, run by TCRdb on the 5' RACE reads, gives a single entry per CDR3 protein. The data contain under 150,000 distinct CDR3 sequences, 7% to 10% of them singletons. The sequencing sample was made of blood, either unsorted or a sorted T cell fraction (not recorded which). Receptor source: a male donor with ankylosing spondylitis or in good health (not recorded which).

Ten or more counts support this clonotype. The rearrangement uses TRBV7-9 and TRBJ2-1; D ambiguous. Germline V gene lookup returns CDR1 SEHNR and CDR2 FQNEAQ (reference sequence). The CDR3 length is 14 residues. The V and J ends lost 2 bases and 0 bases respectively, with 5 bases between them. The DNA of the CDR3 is TGTGCCAGCAGCTTATCCCGCTCCTACAATGAGCAGTTCTTC. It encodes CASSLSRSYNEQFF.

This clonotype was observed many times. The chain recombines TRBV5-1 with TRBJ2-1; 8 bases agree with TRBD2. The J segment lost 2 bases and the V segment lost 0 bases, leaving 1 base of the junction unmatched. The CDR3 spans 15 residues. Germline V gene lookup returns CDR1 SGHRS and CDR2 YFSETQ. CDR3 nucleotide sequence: TGCGCCAGCAGCTTGGACGGGGGGGCCTACAATGAGCAGTTCTTC. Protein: CASSLDGGAYNEQFF.

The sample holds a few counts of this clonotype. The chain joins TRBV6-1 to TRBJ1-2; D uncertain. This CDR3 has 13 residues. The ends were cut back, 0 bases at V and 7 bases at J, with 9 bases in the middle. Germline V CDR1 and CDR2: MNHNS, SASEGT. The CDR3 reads CASSEAGVAGYTF. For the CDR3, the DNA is TGTGCCAGCAGTGAAGCGGGAGTAGCTGGCTACACCTTC.

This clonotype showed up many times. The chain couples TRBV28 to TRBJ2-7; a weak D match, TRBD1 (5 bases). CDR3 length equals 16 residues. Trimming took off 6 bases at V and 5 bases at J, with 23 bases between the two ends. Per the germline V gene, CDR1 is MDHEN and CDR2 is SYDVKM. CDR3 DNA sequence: TGTGCCAGCAGATCCAGGACCACGACAGTAATCCACGAGCAGTACTTC. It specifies CASRSRTTTVIHEQYF.

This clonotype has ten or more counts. The CDR3 here is CSARVAGMNSPLHF. The CDR3 region has the DNA TGCAGTGCTAGAGTCGCGGGTATGAATTCACCCCTCCACTTT. V usage is TRBV20-1 and J usage is TRBJ1-6; D is unresolved. The germline V and J ends were trimmed by 1 base and 7 bases, with 11 bases remaining between them. CDR1 is DFQATT, CDR2 SNEGSKA, per germline (reference sequence). This CDR3 comprises 14 residues.

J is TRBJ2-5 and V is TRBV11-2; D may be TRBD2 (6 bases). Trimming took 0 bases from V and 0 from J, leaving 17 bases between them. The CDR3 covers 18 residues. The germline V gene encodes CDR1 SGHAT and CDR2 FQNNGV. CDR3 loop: CASSLDRSSGRYQETQYF. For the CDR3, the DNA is TGTGCCAGCAGCTTAGACCGGAGCAGCGGGCGGTACCAAGAGACCCAGTACTTC.

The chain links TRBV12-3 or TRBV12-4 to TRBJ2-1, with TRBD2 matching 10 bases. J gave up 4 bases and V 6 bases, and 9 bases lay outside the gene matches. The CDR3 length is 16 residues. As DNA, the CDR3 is TGTGCCAGCAGAACTTCCGGACTAGCGGTATACAATGAGCAGTTCTTC. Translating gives CASRTSGLAVYNEQFF.

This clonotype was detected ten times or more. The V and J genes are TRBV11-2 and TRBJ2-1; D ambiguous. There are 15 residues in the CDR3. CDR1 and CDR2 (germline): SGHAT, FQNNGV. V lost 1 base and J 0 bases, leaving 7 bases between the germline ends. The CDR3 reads CASSLGGLSYNEQFF. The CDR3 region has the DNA TGTGCCAGCAGCTTAGGTGGGCTCTCCTACAATGAGCAGTTCTTC. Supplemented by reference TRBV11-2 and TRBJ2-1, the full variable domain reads EAGVAQSPRYKIIEKRQSVAFWCNPISGHATLYWYQQILGQGPKLLIQFQNNGVVDDSQLPKDRFSAERLKGVDSTLKIQPAKLEDSAVYLCASSLGGLSYNEQFFGPGTRLTVL.

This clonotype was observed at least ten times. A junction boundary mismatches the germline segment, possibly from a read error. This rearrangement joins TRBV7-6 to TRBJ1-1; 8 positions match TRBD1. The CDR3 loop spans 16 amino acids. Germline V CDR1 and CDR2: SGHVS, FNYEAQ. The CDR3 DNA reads TGTGCCAGCAGCTTAGACACACAGGGGGGAGGCACTGAATCTTTCTTT. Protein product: CASSLDTQGGGTESFF. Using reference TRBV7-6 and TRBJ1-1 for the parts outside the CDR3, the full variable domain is GAGVSQSPRYKVTKRGQDVALRCDPISGHVSLYWYRQALGQGPEFLTYFNYEAQQDKSGLPNDRFSAERPEGSISTLTIQRTEQRDSAMYRCASSLDTQGGGTESFFGQGTRLTVV.

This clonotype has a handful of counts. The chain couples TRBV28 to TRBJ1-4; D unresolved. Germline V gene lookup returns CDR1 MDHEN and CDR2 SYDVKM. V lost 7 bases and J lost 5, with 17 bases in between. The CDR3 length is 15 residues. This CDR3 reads CASNKLGAGNEKLFF. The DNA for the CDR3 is TGTGCCAGCAATAAATTGGGAGCTGGAAATGAAAAACTGTTTTTT.

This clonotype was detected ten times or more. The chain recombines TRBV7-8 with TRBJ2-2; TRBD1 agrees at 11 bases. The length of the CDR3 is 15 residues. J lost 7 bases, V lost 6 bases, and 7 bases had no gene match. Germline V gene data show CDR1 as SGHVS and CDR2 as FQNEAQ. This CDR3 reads CASRYGTGGGGELFF. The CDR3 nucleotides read TGTGCCAGCAGATATGGGACAGGGGGAGGCGGGGAGCTGTTTTTT.

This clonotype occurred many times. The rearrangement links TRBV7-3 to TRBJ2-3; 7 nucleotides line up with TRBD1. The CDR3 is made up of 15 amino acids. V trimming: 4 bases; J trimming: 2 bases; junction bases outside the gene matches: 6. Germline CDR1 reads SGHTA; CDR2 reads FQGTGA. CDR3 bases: TGTGCCAGCAGCTCTAGGACAGGCTTCACAGATACGCAGTATTTT. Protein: CASSSRTGFTDTQYF.

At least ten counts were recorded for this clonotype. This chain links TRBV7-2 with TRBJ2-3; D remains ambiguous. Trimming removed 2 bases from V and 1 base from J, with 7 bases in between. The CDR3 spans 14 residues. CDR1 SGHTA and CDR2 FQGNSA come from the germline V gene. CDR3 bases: TGTGCCAGCAGCTTACCGAGCCGCACAGATACGCAGTATTTT. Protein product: CASSLPSRTDTQYF.

The CDR3 protein is CASSLPRQGATYEQYF. CDR3 DNA sequence: TGCGCCAGCAGCTTGCCCCGACAGGGGGCTACGTACGAGCAGTACTTC. The chain uses TRBV5-1 and TRBJ2-7, with 10 bases identical to TRBD1. This CDR3 has 16 amino acids. V trimming: 1 base; J trimming: 4 bases; junction bases outside the gene matches: 8. Germline V gene data show CDR1 as SGHRS and CDR2 as YFSETQ.

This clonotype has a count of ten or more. CDR3 in amino acids: CSARSGGRSDTQYF. For the CDR3, the DNA is TGCAGCGCCCGCAGCGGGGGTCGGTCAGATACGCAGTATTTT. The chain employs TRBV29-1 and TRBJ2-3; 8 bases align to TRBD2. CDR1 and CDR2 from the germline V gene are SQVTM and ANQGSEA. V trimming: 7 bases; J trimming: 4 bases; junction bases outside the gene matches: 10. There are 14 residues in the CDR3.

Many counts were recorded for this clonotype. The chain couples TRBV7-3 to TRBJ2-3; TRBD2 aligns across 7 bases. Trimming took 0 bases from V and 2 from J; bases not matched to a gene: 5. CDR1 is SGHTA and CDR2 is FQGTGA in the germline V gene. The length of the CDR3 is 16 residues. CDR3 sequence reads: CASSLTSSGITDTQYF. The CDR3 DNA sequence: TGTGCCAGCAGCTTAACGTCTAGCGGCATCACAGATACGCAGTATTTT.

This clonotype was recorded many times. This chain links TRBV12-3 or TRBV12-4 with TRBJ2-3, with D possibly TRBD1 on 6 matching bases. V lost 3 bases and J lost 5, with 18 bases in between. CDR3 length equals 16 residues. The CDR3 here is CASSLSFFRGQDTQYF. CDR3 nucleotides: TGTGCCAGCAGTTTGAGTTTTTTCAGGGGCCAAGATACGCAGTATTTT.

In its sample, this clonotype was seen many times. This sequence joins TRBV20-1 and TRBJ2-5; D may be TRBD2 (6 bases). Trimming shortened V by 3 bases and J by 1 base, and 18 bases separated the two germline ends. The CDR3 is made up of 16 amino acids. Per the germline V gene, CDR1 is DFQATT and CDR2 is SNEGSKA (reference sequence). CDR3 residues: CSASPVGTELQETQYF. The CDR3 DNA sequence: TGCAGTGCTAGCCCCGTAGGGACTGAACTCCAAGAGACCCAGTACTTC.